This is a list of T cell receptor beta chains from one sample in a study of T-cell reconstitution after alpha-beta-depleted transplantation in children. One entry per CDR3 protein results from TCRdb running MiXCR on the PCR reads. The sample lists 200,000 to 250,000 distinct CDR3 sequences, roughly 8.2% seen once, with 5% to 8% in the top ten. Sequenced material: PBMCs, mostly from graft donor cells, taken 180 days after TCRalphabeta/CD19-depleted stem cell transplant. Receptors originate from a male patient younger than 18 who had a stem cell transplant for acute lymphoblastic leukemia, so the T cells may come from the graft donor. Each CDR3 is given with its conserved first and last residue. Fields, in order: D gene, V gene, J gene, clone size, CDR3 protein, CDR3 DNA. D genes are given only for firm matches. Not all rows give a size; the values are once, few, many and, for expanded clones, a class.

D: .; V: TRBV6-2/TRBV6-3; J: TRBJ2-1; size: many; CDR3: CASSYHLEQFF; DNA: TGTGCCAGCAGTTATCACCTTGAGCAGTTCTTC
D: TRBD2; V: TRBV6-2/TRBV6-3; J: TRBJ2-1; size: many; CDR3: CATGLAGGNEQFF; DNA: TGTGCCACCGGACTAGCGGGGGGGAATGAGCAGTTCTTC
D: .; V: TRBV12-3/TRBV12-4; J: TRBJ2-5; size: .; CDR3: CASSSRMGNQETQYF; DNA: TGTGCCAGCAGTAGCCGAATGGGTAACCAAGAGACCCAGTACTTC
D: .; V: TRBV7-2; J: TRBJ2-7; size: many; CDR3: CASSPGTYLYEQYF; DNA: TGTGCCAGCAGCCCCGGGACATATCTTTACGAGCAGTACTTC
D: .; V: TRBV10-3; J: TRBJ1-4; size: few; CDR3: CAISGEGGRKEKLFF; DNA: TGTGCCATCAGTGGAGAAGGAGGGCGTAAGGAAAAACTGTTTTTT
D: TRBD1; V: TRBV19; J: TRBJ1-2; size: many; CDR3: CASSAPGQGLYGYTF; DNA: TGTGCCAGTAGTGCGCCGGGACAGGGGCTCTATGGCTACACCTTC
D: TRBD2; V: TRBV20-1; J: TRBJ2-7; size: many; CDR3: CSAHRGLGPYEQYF; DNA: TGCAGTGCTCACCGTGGACTAGGCCCCTACGAGCAGTACTTC
D: TRBD2; V: TRBV29-1; J: TRBJ2-2; size: many; CDR3: CSVLLLSTSGSNTGELFF; DNA: TGCAGCGTCTTATTGCTTTCGACTAGCGGGTCGAACACCGGGGAGCTGTTTTTT
D: .; V: TRBV10-3; J: TRBJ2-7; size: many; CDR3: CAISDTDEQYF; DNA: TGTGCCATCAGTGACACTGACGAGCAGTACTTC
D: .; V: TRBV21-1; J: TRBJ2-7; size: few; CDR3: CASSALRDPPYEQYF; DNA: TGTGCCAGCAGCGCCCTCCGGGACCCCCCCTACGAGCAGTACTTC
D: TRBD2; V: TRBV6-2/TRBV6-3; J: TRBJ2-4; size: many; CDR3: CASSYSSPTHVVPGGHIQYF; DNA: TGTGCCAGCAGTTACTCGAGTCCCACACACGTCGTTCCGGGGGGACACATTCAGTACTTC
D: TRBD1; V: TRBV11-2; J: TRBJ2-3; size: many; CDR3: CASSLTFMGTGLDTQYF; DNA: TGTGCCAGCAGCTTAACCTTTATGGGGACAGGGTTGGATACGCAGTATTTT
D: .; V: TRBV3-1; J: TRBJ2-7; size: .; CDR3: CASSQGGLEQYF; DNA: TGTGCCAGCAGCCAAGGTGGCCTCGAGCAGTACTTC
D: .; V: TRBV6-2/TRBV6-3; J: TRBJ2-7; size: many; CDR3: CASSRKSTPGYEQYF; DNA: TGTGCCAGCAGCCGAAAGTCGACTCCCGGCTACGAGCAGTACTTC
D: .; V: TRBV9; J: TRBJ2-2; size: many; CDR3: CASSPPMAGELFF; DNA: TGTGCCAGCAGCCCACCGATGGCCGGGGAGCTGTTTTTT
D: .; V: TRBV25-1; J: TRBJ2-3; size: few; CDR3: CASSRGEGDTQYF; DNA: TGTGCCAGCAGCAGGGGTGAAGGGGATACGCAGTATTTT
D: .; V: TRBV5-6; J: TRBJ2-5; size: many; CDR3: CASSLAGGGRETQYF; DNA: TGTGCCAGCAGCTTGGCGGGAGGGGGCAGAGAGACCCAGTACTTC